Listed here are 15 T cell receptor beta chains from one sample, sequenced in a study of T cells after yellow fever vaccination. One entry per CDR3 protein, called by TCRdb with MiXCR from the 5' RACE reads. The sample consists of hundreds of thousands of distinct CDR3 sequences, roughly 12% of them appearing once. The sample was PBMCs, taken on the day of the yellow fever booster vaccination. These receptors came from a man under 40 who received the YFV17D yellow fever vaccine.

This clonotype occurred a few times. The chain couples TRBV4-2 to TRBJ2-5; 8 bases are a match to TRBD2. CDR1 and CDR2 from the germline V gene are LGHNA and YNFKEQ. This CDR3 has 15 residues. After removal of 3 bases from V and 4 bases from J, the junction contained 7 bases not matched to a gene. CDR3 residues: CASSQGEAGVETQYF. CDR3 coding DNA: TGTGCCAGCAGCCAGGGGGAAGCGGGAGTAGAGACCCAGTACTTC.

The rearrangement joins TRBV7-3 to TRBJ2-1, with D perhaps TRBD2 (6 bases). The germline CDR1 and CDR2 sequences are SGHTA and FQGTGA. CDR3 length: 16 residues. With 1 base removed from V and 2 bases from J, the gap between germline ends came to 12 bases. The CDR3 here is CASSLSVGGTYNEQFF. The DNA of the CDR3 is TGTGCCAGCAGCTTAAGTGTCGGGGGAACCTACAATGAGCAGTTCTTC. Looking up the rest from reference TRBV7-3 and TRBJ2-1 gives the full variable domain: GAGVSQTPSNKVTEKGKYVELRCDPISGHTALYWYRQSLGQGPEFLIYFQGTGAADDSGLPNDRFFAVRPEGSVSTLKIQRTERGDSAVYLCASSLSVGGTYNEQFFGPGTRLTVL.

A remark on this clonotype: This sequence may be a read error, since a much larger clone differs from it by one base. This sequence joins TRBV24-1 and TRBJ1-2; D call uncertain. Per germline, CDR1 KGHDR and CDR2 SFDVKD. The CDR3 length is 15 residues. Trimming took off 4 bases at V and 10 bases at J, with 21 bases between the two ends. The CDR3 protein is CATSDSFTDGELYTF. CDR3 bases: TGTGCCACCAGTGACTCTTTTACGGACGGGGAACTCTACACCTTC.

V gene TRBV20-1 combines with J gene TRBJ2-4; D is uncertain. Trimming took 5 bases from V and 3 from J, leaving 8 bases between them. This CDR3 is 12 amino acids long. Germline CDR1 DFQATT, CDR2 SNEGSKA (reference sequence). CDR3 region: CSAPSVKNIQYF. The CDR3 DNA reads TGCAGTGCTCCTAGTGTCAAAAACATTCAGTACTTC.

The J gene is TRBJ1-1, the V gene TRBV27, with 7 bases aligning to TRBD1. The V gene's germline CDR1 is MNHEY and CDR2 SMNVEV (reference sequence). The CDR3 has 18 amino acids. With V trimmed by 5 bases and J by 1 base, 16 bases remained unmatched. The CDR3 nucleotides read TGTGCCAGCAGTACGGCCTTCAGGACAGGAAAGAGGAACACTGAAGCTTTCTTT. This encodes CASSTAFRTGKRNTEAFF.

This chain connects TRBV3-1 to TRBJ2-1; TRBD1 is a possible D gene (6 bases). Trimming removed 2 bases from V and 3 bases from J, with 11 bases in between. Per the germline V gene, CDR1 is LGHDT and CDR2 is YNNKEL (reference sequence). The CDR3 loop spans 15 amino acids. The CDR3 DNA sequence: TGTGCCAGCAGCCAATCCTTGGACAGCTACAATGAGCAGTTCTTC. Translated, it gives CASSQSLDSYNEQFF.

This clonotype showed up just a few times. The V and J genes are TRBV5-1 and TRBJ2-1; tentatively, D is TRBD2 (6 bases). The CDR3 extends over 17 amino acids. V was cut by 4 bases and J by 3 bases, with 20 bases left in between. Germline V gives CDR1 SGHRS, CDR2 YFSETQ. The CDR3 bases are TGCGCCAGCAGCGACGGGAGAGGGAGTAGAAGCTACAATGAGCAGTTCTTC. It is translated as CASSDGRGSRSYNEQFF.

A few counts support this clonotype. The V call is TRBV7-6, the J call TRBJ2-7; the match to TRBD1 covers 9 bases. CDR3 length: 15 amino acids. V trimming: 1 base; J trimming: 1 base; junction bases outside the gene matches: 2. CDR1 SGHVS and CDR2 FNYEAQ come from the germline V gene. The CDR3 loop is CASSLDDRGSYEQYF. In DNA, the CDR3 is TGTGCCAGCAGCTTAGACGACAGGGGGTCCTACGAGCAGTACTTC.

The chain has TRBV7-8 and TRBJ1-6, with D tentatively TRBD1 (5 bases). This CDR3 has 15 amino acids. The germline V and J ends were trimmed by 2 bases and 7 bases, with 12 bases remaining between them. CDR1 is SGHVS, CDR2 FQNEAQ, per germline. The CDR3 DNA follows: TGTGCCAGCAGCTTACCCAGGGCAACAAATTCACCCCTCCACTTT. It translates to CASSLPRATNSPLHF.

The genes are TRBV19 and TRBJ1-5; 7 nucleotides match TRBD1. V trimming: 5 bases; J trimming: 1 base; junction bases outside the gene matches: 5. From germline, CDR1 is LNHDA and CDR2 SQIVND (reference sequence). The CDR3 runs to 15 residues. The CDR3 DNA sequence: TGTGCCAGTAGTGTAACGGGACAGAGCAATCAGCCCCAGCATTTT. Translating it yields CASSVTGQSNQPQHF. The full variable domain, completed using reference TRBV19 and TRBJ1-5, is DGGITQSPKYLFRKEGQNVTLSCEQNLNHDAMYWYRQDPGQGLRLIYYSQIVNDFQKGDIAEGYSVSREKKESFPLTVTSAQKNPTAFYLCASSVTGQSNQPQHFGDGTRLSIL.

The sample holds a few counts of this clonotype. This rearrangement joins TRBV6-1 to TRBJ1-2, with D perhaps matching TRBD1 (6 bases). The V end was cut by 6 bases, the J end by 3 bases, with 11 bases between. The CDR3 loop spans 13 amino acids. The germline V gene has CDR1 MNHNS and CDR2 SASEGT. The CDR3 loop is CASRPTGYYGYTF. The CDR3, as DNA: TGTGCCAGCAGACCGACAGGATACTATGGCTACACCTTC.

Regarding this clonotype: A junction end diverges from the germline sequence, so it may reflect a read error. The V and J genes are TRBV7-2 and TRBJ2-7; maybe TRBD1 (6 bases). Germline CDR1 and CDR2: SGHTA and FQGNSA. The CDR3 extends over 14 amino acids. The DNA for the CDR3 is TGTGCCAGCAGCTTTAAACAGGGCCCCTACGGGCAGTACTTC. Its protein is CASSFKQGPYGQYF.

The CDR3 coding sequence is TGTGCCAGCAGTTACAGGAGGGGTACGGCCGGGGAGCTGTTTTTT. Translation: CASSYRRGTAGELFF. The chain couples TRBV6-2 or TRBV6-3 to TRBJ2-2; a possible D gene is TRBD2 (6 bases). V dropped 2 bases and J dropped 6 bases, with 13 bases sitting between them. The CDR3 has 15 residues. CDR1 MNHEY and CDR2 SVGEGT come from the germline V gene.

This clonotype was counted between two and nine times. The chain is built from TRBV20-1 and TRBJ2-3, with 9 bases matching TRBD2. CDR3 length: 15 amino acids. Germline assignment: CDR1 DFQATT and CDR2 SNEGSKA (reference sequence). The V gene end was trimmed by 1 base and the J gene end by 0 bases; junction bases not matched to a gene: 2. The CDR3 is CSARASGTSTDTQYF. In DNA, the CDR3 is TGCAGTGCTAGAGCTAGCGGGACTAGCACAGATACGCAGTATTTT.

The V and J genes are TRBV27 and TRBJ2-3; 7 bases agree with TRBD2. CDR3 length: 16 residues. Unmatched junction bases numbered 9, after V lost 3 bases and J lost 3 bases. Germline lookup yields CDR1 MNHEY and CDR2 SMNVEV (reference sequence). As DNA, the CDR3 is TGTGCCAGCAGTTTCCAGGCGAGCGGGGCGACAGATACGCAGTATTTT. Translating it yields CASSFQASGATDTQYF.